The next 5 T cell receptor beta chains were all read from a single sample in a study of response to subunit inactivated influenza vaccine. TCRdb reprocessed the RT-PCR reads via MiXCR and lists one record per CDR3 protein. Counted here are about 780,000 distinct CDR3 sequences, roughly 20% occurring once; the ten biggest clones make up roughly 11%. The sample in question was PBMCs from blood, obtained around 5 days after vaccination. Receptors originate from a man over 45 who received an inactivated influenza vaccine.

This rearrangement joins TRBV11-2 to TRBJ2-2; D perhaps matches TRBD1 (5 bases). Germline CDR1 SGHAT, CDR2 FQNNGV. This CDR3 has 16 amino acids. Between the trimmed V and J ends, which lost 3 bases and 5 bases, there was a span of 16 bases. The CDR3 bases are TGTGCCAGCAGCTTCTATGGGTCAGGGCAAACCGGGGAGCTGTTTTTT. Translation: CASSFYGSGQTGELFF.

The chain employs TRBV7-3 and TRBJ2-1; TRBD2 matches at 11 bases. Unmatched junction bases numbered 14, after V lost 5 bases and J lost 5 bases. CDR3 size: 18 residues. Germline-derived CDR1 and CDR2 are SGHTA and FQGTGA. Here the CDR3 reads CASSQSRPTSGTNNEQFF. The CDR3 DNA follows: TGTGCCAGCAGCCAGAGTCGCCCGACTAGCGGGACCAACAATGAGCAGTTCTTC.

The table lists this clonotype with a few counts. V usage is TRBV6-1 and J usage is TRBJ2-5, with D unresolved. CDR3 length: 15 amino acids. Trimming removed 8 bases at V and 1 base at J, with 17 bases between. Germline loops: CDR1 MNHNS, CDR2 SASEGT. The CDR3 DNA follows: TGTGCCAGCCAAACCATCACGGCTGGCCAAGAGACCCAGTACTTC. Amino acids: CASQTITAGQETQYF.

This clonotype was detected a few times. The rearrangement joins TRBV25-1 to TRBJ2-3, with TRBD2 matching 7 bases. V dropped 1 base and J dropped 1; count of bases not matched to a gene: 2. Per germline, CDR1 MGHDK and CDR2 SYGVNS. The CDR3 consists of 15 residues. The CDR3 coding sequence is TGTGCCAGCAGTGAATGGCTAGCGGGCACAGATACGCAGTATTTT. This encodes CASSEWLAGTDTQYF. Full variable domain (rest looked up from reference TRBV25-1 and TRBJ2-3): EADIYQTPRYLVIGTGKKITLECSQTMGHDKMYWYQQDPGMELHLIHYSYGVNSTEKGDLSSESTVSRIRTEHFPLTLESARPSHTSQYLCASSEWLAGTDTQYFGPGTRLTVL.

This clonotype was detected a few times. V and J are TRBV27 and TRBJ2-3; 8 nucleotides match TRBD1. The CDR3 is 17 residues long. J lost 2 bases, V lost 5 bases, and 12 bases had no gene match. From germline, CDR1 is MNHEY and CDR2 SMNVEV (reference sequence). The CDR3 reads CASSTTRRGRDTDTQYF. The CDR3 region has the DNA TGTGCCAGCAGTACTACTCGCAGGGGGCGCGACACAGATACGCAGTATTTT.